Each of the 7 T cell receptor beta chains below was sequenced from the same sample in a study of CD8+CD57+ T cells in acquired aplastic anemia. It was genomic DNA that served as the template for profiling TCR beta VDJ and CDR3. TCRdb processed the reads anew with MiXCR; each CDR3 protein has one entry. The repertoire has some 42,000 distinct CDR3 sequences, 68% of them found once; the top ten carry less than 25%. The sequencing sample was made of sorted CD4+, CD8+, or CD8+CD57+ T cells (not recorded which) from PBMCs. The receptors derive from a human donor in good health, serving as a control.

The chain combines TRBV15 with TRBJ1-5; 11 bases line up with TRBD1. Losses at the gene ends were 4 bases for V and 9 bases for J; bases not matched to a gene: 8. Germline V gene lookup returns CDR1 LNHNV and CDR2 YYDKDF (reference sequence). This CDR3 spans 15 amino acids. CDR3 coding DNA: TGTGCCACCAGCACTCCGCCGGGACAGGGGGGGCCCCAGCATTTT. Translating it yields CATSTPPGQGGPQHF.

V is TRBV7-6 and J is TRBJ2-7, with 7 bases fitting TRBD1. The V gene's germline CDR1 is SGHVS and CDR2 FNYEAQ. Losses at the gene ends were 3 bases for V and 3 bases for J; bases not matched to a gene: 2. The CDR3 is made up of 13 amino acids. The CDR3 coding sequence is TGTGCCAGCAGCTTTGACAGGGACTACGAGCAGTACTTC. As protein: CASSFDRDYEQYF.

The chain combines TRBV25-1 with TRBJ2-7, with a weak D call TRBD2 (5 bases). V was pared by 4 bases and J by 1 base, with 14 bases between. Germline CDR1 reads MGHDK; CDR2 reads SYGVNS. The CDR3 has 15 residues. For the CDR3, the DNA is TGTGCCAGCAGTGGAGGGCAGACCTATTCCTACGAGCAGTACTTC. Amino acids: CASSGGQTYSYEQYF.

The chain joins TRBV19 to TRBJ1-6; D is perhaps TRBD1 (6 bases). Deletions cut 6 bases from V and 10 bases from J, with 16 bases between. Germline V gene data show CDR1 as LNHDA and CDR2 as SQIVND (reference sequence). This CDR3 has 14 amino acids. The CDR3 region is CASRKAGEGSPLHF. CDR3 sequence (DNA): TGTGCCAGTAGAAAGGCAGGGGAAGGGTCACCCCTCCACTTT.

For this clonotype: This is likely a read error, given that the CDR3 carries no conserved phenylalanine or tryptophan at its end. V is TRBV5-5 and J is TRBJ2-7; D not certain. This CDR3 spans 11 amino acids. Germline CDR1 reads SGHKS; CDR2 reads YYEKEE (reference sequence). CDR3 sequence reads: CASSFAYEQYS. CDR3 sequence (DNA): TGTGCTAGCAGCTTCGCCTACGAGCAGTACTCC.

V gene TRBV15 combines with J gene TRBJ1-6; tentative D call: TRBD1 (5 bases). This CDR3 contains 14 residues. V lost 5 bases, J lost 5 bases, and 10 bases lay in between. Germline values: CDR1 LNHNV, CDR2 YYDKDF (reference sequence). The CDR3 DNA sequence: TGTGCCACCAGCTCCGAGGGGAATAATTCACCCCTCCACTTT. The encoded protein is CATSSEGNNSPLHF.

The CDR3 sequence: CATRGENSPLHF. The DNA of the CDR3 is TGTGCCACCAGAGGAGAGAATTCACCCCTCCACTTT. This sequence joins TRBV24-1 and TRBJ1-6, with D unclear. This CDR3 contains 12 residues. V was cut by 7 bases and J by 7 bases, with 7 bases left in between. From germline, CDR1 is KGHDR and CDR2 SFDVKD.